The 21 T cell receptor beta chains reported below all come from one sample, sequenced in a study of blood T cells in healthy people across ages. For the second PCR, which ran for about 6 to 11 cycles, a sample-barcoded 5' primer and a J-beta primer mix were used. TCRdb re-called the 5' RACE reads with MiXCR, one entry per CDR3 protein. Of over a million distinct CDR3 sequences in the sample, 35% to 50% were seen once. Sequenced: blood. These receptors came from a woman aged 55 to 70 in good health.

The rearrangement links TRBV10-3 to TRBJ2-7; maybe TRBD1 (6 bases). Trimming removed 2 bases from V and 3 bases from J, with 11 bases in between. Per germline, CDR1 ENHRY and CDR2 SYGVKD. The CDR3 has 14 amino acids. DNA of the CDR3: TGTGCCATCAGTGAGGGGACAATGAGCTACGAGCAGTACTTC. Encoded protein: CAISEGTMSYEQYF.

This sequence joins TRBV9 and TRBJ2-1; 10 bases fit TRBD2. The CDR3 has 17 residues. V gave up 3 bases and J gave up 3 bases; unmatched junction bases: 9. Looked up from germline, CDR1 is SGDLS and CDR2 is YYNGEE. CDR3 in amino acids: CASSARTSGTNYNEQFF. For the CDR3, the DNA is TGTGCCAGCAGCGCAAGAACTAGCGGGACCAACTACAATGAGCAGTTCTTC.

This clonotype appeared a few times. The CDR3, as DNA: TGTGCCATCAGTGAGGGGGGCAGGGCAGAGGAGCAGTACTTC. It codes for CAISEGGRAEEQYF. V usage is TRBV10-3 and J usage is TRBJ2-7, with a possible D match to TRBD1 (6 bases). Germline values: CDR1 ENHRY, CDR2 SYGVKD. V dropped 2 bases and J dropped 7 bases, with 15 bases sitting between them. The CDR3 extends over 14 amino acids.

The J gene is TRBJ2-5, the V gene TRBV7-3, with 12 positions matching TRBD2. The trim removed 5 bases at V and 2 bases at J, leaving 6 bases unmatched. Germline values: CDR1 SGHTA, CDR2 FQGTGA. The CDR3 totals 16 residues. In DNA, the CDR3 is TGTGCCAGCAGCCCCCGGACTAGCGGGGTTCAAGAGACCCAGTACTTC. It encodes CASSPRTSGVQETQYF.

This clonotype showed up just a few times. CDR3 DNA sequence: TGCAGCGTTGTGGGGATAATTAATAGCACAGATACGCAGTATTTT. It translates to CSVVGIINSTDTQYF. The chain employs TRBV29-1 and TRBJ2-3; D is unclear. The CDR3 sequence is 15 residues long. V was clipped by 4 bases and J by 0 bases, with 14 bases between them. Germline V lookup: CDR1 SQVTM, CDR2 ANQGSEA.

V is TRBV6-1 and J is TRBJ1-2; D is unclear. The CDR3 is 15 amino acids. Looked up from germline, CDR1 is MNHNS and CDR2 is SASEGT. Trimming shortened V by 2 bases and J by 4 bases, and 14 bases separated the two germline ends. CDR3 nucleotide sequence: TGTGCCAGCAGTGAACCCCCAGGACCGGGCTATGGCTACACCTTC. Its protein product is CASSEPPGPGYGYTF.

CDR3 sequence (DNA): TGCGCCAGCAGACCCAGACAGGGGATGAACACTGAAGCTTTCTTT. Translated: CASRPRQGMNTEAFF. V gene TRBV5-1 combines with J gene TRBJ1-1; 8 positions agree with TRBD1. V was pared by 5 bases and J by 0 bases, with 6 bases of the junction left unmatched. This CDR3 spans 15 amino acids. Per the germline V gene, CDR1 is SGHRS and CDR2 is YFSETQ.

The chain uses TRBV4-2 and TRBJ2-5, with D maybe TRBD2 (6 bases). The DNA matches TRBJ2-7 better at its end, which makes the J call doubtful. The germline CDR1 and CDR2 sequences are LGHNA and YNFKEQ. The CDR3 is 15 residues long. DNA of the CDR3: TGTGCCAGCAGCCAAGGCGCTTCCCTGGGAGGCGAGCAGTACTTC. Amino acids: CASSQGASLGGEQYF.

This sequence joins TRBV5-1 and TRBJ2-4; 9 nucleotides line up with TRBD1. Losses at the gene ends were 0 bases for V and 13 bases for J; bases not matched to a gene: 11. The CDR3 loop spans 15 amino acids. Germline loops: CDR1 SGHRS, CDR2 YFSETQ. The CDR3 DNA follows: TGCGCCAGCAGCTTGGGGGACAGGGCCCCATGGGAGCAGTACTTC. Encoded protein: CASSLGDRAPWEQYF.

The rearrangement uses TRBV10-3 and TRBJ2-5; 14 positions match TRBD2. CDR1 and CDR2 (germline): ENHRY, SYGVKD. The CDR3 totals 15 residues. V shed 10 bases, J shed 5 bases, and the junction held 9 bases outside the gene matches. The CDR3 spells CATETSGRALETQYF. The CDR3 region has the DNA TGTGCCACCGAGACTAGCGGGAGGGCCCTGGAGACCCAGTACTTC.

This sequence joins TRBV28 and TRBJ2-5, with 9 bases lining up with TRBD2. CDR1 and CDR2 (germline): MDHEN, SYDVKM. This CDR3 has 15 amino acids. The V gene end was trimmed by 1 base and the J gene end by 2 bases; junction bases not matched to a gene: 2. The CDR3 spells CASSLYLAGQETQYF. DNA of the CDR3: TGTGCCAGCAGTTTATACCTAGCGGGGCAAGAGACCCAGTACTTC.

This clonotype showed up just a few times. The rearrangement links TRBV6-2 or TRBV6-3 to TRBJ2-6; TRBD1 matches at 7 bases. CDR1 and CDR2 (germline): MNHEY, SVGEGT. The J segment lost 2 bases and the V segment lost 8 bases, leaving 6 bases of the junction unmatched. The CDR3 runs 15 residues. CDR3 region: CASSTDRAGANVLTF. The CDR3, as DNA: TGTGCCAGCTCGACTGACAGGGCTGGGGCCAACGTCCTGACTTTC.

This chain uses TRBV6-5 with TRBJ2-4; D is unclear. Trimming shortened V by 4 bases and J by 1 base, and 14 bases separated the two germline ends. CDR1 and CDR2 (germline): MNHEY, SVGAGI. This CDR3 contains 16 residues. CDR3 loop: CASSLDPLHAKNIQYF. The CDR3, as DNA: TGTGCCAGCAGTTTAGACCCCCTCCATGCCAAAAACATTCAGTACTTC.

This clonotype was observed a few times. This chain connects TRBV6-1 to TRBJ2-1; 8 bases map to TRBD1. Germline V gives CDR1 MNHNS, CDR2 SASEGT. The CDR3 is 15 residues long. V was clipped by 6 bases and J by 8 bases; unmatched bases: 12. The CDR3 sequence is CASRDRTGYRDEQFF. The CDR3 DNA follows: TGTGCCAGCAGAGACCGGACAGGGTATCGGGATGAGCAGTTCTTC.

This chain links TRBV6-6 with TRBJ2-2, with 7 positions matching TRBD2. Trimming at V came to 0 bases and at J to 4 bases, leaving 2 bases not matched to a gene. The CDR3 has 15 residues. Looked up from germline, CDR1 is MNHNY and CDR2 is SVGAGI (reference sequence). The CDR3 coding sequence is TGTGCCAGCAGTTACTCGCCGGGAGGCACCGGGGAGCTGTTTTTT. Translation gives CASSYSPGGTGELFF.

This clonotype appeared a few times. Germline and junction disagree at one end, which may indicate a read error. The chain employs TRBV5-1 and TRBJ2-7; 13 positions match TRBD2. CDR1 and CDR2 (germline): SGHRS, YFSETQ. This CDR3 is built from 15 residues. The DNA for the CDR3 is TGTGCCAGCAGTGGAGGGACTAGCGGGGCCTACGAGCAGTACTTC. It specifies CASSGGTSGAYEQYF. Full variable domain (missing parts from reference TRBV5-1 and TRBJ2-7): KAGVTQTPRYLIKTRGQQVTLSCSPISGHRSVSWYQQTPGQGLQFLFEYFSETQRNKGNFPGRFSGRQFSNSRSEMNVSTLELGDSALYLCASSGGTSGAYEQYFGPGTRLTVT.

The CDR3 is CASSGGATQYF. The DNA for the CDR3 is TGTGCCAGCAGTGGAGGGGCTACGCAGTATTTT. The rearrangement links TRBV2 to TRBJ2-3; either TRBD1 or TRBD2 may fit D (5 bases each). V lost 4 bases, J lost 8 bases, and 7 bases lay in between. Germline V lookup: CDR1 SNHLY, CDR2 FYNNEI. This CDR3 is built from 11 residues. Full variable domain (remainder filled in from reference TRBV2 and TRBJ2-3): EPEVTQTPSHQVTQMGQEVILRCVPISNHLYFYWYRQILGQKVEFLVSFYNNEISEKSEIFDDQFSVERPDGSNFTLKIRSTKLEDSAMYFCASSGGATQYFGPGTRLTVL.

This sequence joins TRBV6-2 or TRBV6-3 and TRBJ2-1; 10 bases line up with TRBD2. Germline loops: CDR1 MNHEY, CDR2 SVGEGT. V lost 5 bases to trimming and J lost 4 bases; unmatched junction nucleotides: 8. The CDR3 extends over 16 amino acids. DNA of the CDR3: TGTGCCAGCAGTCTCACCGATAGCGGGAGGTACAATGAGCAGTTCTTC. Amino acid sequence: CASSLTDSGRYNEQFF.

This clonotype has a handful of counts. V is TRBV6-5 and J is TRBJ2-7; TRBD1 aligns across 7 bases. Per germline, CDR1 MNHEY and CDR2 SVGAGI. V shed 0 bases and J 3 bases; nucleotides not matched to a gene: 5. The CDR3 loop spans 15 amino acids. CDR3 bases: TGTGCCAGCAGTTACTCAGGACAGGACAACTACGAGCAGTACTTC. Translating gives CASSYSGQDNYEQYF.

This clonotype was seen at least ten times. This chain connects TRBV29-1 to TRBJ2-3; D call uncertain. The CDR3 runs to 13 residues. Germline V lookup: CDR1 SQVTM, CDR2 ANQGSEA. V lost 0 bases to trimming and J lost 3 bases, with 7 bases between them. Here the CDR3 reads CSVEDTWTDTQYF. CDR3 in DNA: TGCAGCGTTGAAGATACCTGGACAGATACGCAGTATTTT.

The chain has TRBV30 and TRBJ2-7; D gene uncertain. The V end lost 0 bases, the J end lost 2 bases, and 8 bases lay between the germline ends. CDR3 length: 13 residues. Germline-derived CDR1 and CDR2 are GTSNPN and SVGIG (reference sequence). This CDR3 reads CAWSVQQPYEQYF. The CDR3 region has the DNA TGTGCCTGGAGTGTACAGCAGCCCTACGAGCAGTACTTC.